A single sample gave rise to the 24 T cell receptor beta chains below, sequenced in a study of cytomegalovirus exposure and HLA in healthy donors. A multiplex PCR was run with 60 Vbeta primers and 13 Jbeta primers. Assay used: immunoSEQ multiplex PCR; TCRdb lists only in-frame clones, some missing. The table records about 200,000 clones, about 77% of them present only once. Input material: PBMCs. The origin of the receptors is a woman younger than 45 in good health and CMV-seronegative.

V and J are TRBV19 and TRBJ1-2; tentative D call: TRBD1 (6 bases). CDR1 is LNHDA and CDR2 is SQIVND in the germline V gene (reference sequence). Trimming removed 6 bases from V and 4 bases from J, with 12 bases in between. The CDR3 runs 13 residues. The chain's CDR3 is CASSVTGPYGYTF. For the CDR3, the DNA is TGTGCCAGTAGCGTGACAGGTCCCTATGGCTACACCTTC.

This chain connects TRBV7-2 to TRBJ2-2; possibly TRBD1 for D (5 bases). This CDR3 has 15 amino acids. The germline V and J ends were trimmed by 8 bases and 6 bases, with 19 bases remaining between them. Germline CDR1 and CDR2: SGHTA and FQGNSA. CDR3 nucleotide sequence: TGTGCCAGCTCCCCGGCAGGGCCGAGAGCCGGGGAGCTGTTTTTT. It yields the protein CASSPAGPRAGELFF. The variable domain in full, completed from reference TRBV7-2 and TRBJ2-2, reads GAGVSQSPSNKVTEKGKDVELRCDPISGHTALYWYRQSLGQGLEFLIYFQGNSAPDKSGLPSDRFSAERTGGSVSTLTIQRTQQEDSAVYLCASSPAGPRAGELFFGEGSRLTVL.

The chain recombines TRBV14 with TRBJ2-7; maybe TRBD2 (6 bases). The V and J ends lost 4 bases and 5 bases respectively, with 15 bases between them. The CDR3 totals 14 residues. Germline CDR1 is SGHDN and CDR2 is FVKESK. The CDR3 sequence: CASSPKHPSDEQYF. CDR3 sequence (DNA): TGTGCCAGCAGCCCGAAACACCCTAGCGACGAGCAGTACTTC.

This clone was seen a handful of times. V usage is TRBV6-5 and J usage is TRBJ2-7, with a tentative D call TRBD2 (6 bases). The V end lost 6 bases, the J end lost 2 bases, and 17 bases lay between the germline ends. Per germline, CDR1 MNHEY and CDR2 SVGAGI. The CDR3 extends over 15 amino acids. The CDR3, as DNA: TGTGCCAGCAGCCCGTTGAGGAGGGGAACCTACGAGCAGTACTTC. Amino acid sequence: CASSPLRRGTYEQYF.

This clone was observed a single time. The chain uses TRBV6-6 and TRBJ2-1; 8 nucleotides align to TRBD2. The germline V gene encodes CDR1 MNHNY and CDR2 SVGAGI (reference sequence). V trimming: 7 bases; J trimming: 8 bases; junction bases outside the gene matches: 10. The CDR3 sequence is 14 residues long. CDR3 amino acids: CASNAPTGGYEQFF. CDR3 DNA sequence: TGTGCCAGCAACGCCCCGACGGGAGGGTATGAGCAGTTCTTC.

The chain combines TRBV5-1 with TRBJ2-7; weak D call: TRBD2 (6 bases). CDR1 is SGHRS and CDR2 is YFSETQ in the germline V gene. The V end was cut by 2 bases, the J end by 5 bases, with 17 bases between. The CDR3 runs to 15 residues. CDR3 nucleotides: TGCGCCAGCAGCTTCCGGGACCGGAGGGCCCACGAGCAGTACTTC. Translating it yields CASSFRDRRAHEQYF. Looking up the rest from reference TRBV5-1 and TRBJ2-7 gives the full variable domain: KAGVTQTPRYLIKTRGQQVTLSCSPISGHRSVSWYQQTPGQGLQFLFEYFSETQRNKGNFPGRFSGRQFSNSRSEMNVSTLELGDSALYLCASSFRDRRAHEQYFGPGTRLTVT.

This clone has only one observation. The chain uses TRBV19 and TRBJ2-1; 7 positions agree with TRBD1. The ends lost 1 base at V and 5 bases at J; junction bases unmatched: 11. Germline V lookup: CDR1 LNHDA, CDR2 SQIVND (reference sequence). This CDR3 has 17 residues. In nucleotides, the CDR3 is TGTGCCAGTAGTATAGGTCACAGGGGTGAAGGAAACAATGAGCAGTTCTTC. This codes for CASSIGHRGEGNNEQFF. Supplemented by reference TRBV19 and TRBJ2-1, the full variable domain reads DGGITQSPKYLFRKEGQNVTLSCEQNLNHDAMYWYRQDPGQGLRLIYYSQIVNDFQKGDIAEGYSVSREKKESFPLTVTSAQKNPTAFYLCASSIGHRGEGNNEQFFGPGTRLTVL.

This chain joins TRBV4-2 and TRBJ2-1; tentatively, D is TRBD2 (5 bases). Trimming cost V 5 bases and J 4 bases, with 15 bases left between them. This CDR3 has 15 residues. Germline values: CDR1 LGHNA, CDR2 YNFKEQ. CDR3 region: CASSSASGLYNEQFF. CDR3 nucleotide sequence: TGTGCCAGCAGCTCAGCAAGCGGACTGTACAATGAGCAGTTCTTC.

DNA of the CDR3: TGTGCCAGTAGTGAGCTGGGGGGATTGGCTTTCTTT. This gives the protein CASSELGGLAFF. V is TRBV19 and J is TRBJ1-1, with D tentatively TRBD1 (5 bases). The length of the CDR3 is 12 residues. The V gene's germline CDR1 is LNHDA and CDR2 SQIVND (reference sequence). With 5 bases removed from V and 11 bases from J, the gap between germline ends came to 15 bases. Full variable domain (missing parts from reference TRBV19 and TRBJ1-1): DGGITQSPKYLFRKEGQNVTLSCEQNLNHDAMYWYRQDPGQGLRLIYYSQIVNDFQKGDIAEGYSVSREKKESFPLTVTSAQKNPTAFYLCASSELGGLAFFGQGTRLTVV.

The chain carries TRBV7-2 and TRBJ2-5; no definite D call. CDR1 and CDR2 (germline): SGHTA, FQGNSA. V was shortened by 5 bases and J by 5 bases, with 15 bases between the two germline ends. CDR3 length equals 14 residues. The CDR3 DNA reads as TGTGCCAGCAGCCCCTGGTCGGGTGGGGAGACCCAGTACTTC. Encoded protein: CASSPWSGGETQYF.

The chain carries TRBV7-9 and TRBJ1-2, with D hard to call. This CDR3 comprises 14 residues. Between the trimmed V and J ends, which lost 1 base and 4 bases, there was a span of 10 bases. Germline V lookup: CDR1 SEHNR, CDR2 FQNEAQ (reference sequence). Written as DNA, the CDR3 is TGTGCCAGCAGCTTAGAACAGCCTTTCTATGGCTACACCTTC. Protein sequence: CASSLEQPFYGYTF.

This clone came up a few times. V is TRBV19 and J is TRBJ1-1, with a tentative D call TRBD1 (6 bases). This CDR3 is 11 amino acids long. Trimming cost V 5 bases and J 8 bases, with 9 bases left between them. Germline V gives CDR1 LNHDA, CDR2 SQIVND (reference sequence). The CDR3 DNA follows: TGTGCCAGTAGTGGGGGCATGGAAGCTTTCTTT. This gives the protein CASSGGMEAFF.

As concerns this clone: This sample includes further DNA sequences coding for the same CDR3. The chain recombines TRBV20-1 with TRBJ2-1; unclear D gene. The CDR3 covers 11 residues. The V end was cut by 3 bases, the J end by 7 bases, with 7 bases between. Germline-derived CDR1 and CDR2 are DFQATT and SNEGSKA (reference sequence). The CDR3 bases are TGCAGTGCTAGCCCGGGTAATGAGCAGTTCTTC. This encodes CSASPGNEQFF.

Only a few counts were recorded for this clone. Written as DNA, the CDR3 is TGTGCCAGCAGTGAAGTAATCGACAGGGGAGGAGAGACCCAGTACTTC. It specifies CASSEVIDRGGETQYF. The chain employs TRBV6-1 and TRBJ2-5, with 8 bases lining up with TRBD1. Germline CDR1 reads MNHNS; CDR2 reads SASEGT. Trimming at V came to 1 base and at J to 4 bases, leaving 8 bases not matched to a gene. The CDR3 has 16 residues.

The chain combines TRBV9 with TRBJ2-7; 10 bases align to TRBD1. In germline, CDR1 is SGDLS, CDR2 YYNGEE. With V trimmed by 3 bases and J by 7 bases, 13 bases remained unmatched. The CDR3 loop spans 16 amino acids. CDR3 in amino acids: CASSAYLGTGALEQYF. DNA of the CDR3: TGTGCCAGCAGCGCTTACTTAGGGACAGGGGCTCTAGAGCAGTACTTC.

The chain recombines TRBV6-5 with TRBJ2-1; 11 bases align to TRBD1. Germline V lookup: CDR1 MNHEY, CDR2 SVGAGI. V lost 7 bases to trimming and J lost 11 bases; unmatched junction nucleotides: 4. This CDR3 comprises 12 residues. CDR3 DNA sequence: TGTGCCAGCATCGGACAGGGGGCGAAGCAGTTCTTC. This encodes CASIGQGAKQFF.

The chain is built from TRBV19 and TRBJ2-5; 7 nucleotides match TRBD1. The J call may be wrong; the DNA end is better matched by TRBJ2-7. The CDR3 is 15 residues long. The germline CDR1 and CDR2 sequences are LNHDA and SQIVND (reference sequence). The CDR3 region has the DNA TGTGCCAGTAGTATCCCCCGACAGGGTGGTGGCGAGCAGTACTTC. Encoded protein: CASSIPRQGGGEQYF.

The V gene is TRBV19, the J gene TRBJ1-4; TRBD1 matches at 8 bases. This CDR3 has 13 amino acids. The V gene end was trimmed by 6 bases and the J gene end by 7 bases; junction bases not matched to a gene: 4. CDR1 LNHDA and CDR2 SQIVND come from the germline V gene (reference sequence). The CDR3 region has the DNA TGTGCCAGTAGGGACAGGGAACGTGAAAAACTGTTTTTT. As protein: CASRDREREKLFF.

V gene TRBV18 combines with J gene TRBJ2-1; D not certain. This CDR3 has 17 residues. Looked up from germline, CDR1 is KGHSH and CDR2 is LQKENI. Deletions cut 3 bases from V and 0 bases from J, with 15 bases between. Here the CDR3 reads CASSPSGLFSSYNEQFF. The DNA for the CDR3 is TGTGCCAGCTCACCCTCGGGTCTATTCAGCTCCTACAATGAGCAGTTCTTC.

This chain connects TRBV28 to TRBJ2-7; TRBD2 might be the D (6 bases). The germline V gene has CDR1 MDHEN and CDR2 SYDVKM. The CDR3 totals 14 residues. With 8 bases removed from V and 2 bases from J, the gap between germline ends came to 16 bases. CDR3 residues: CASLSDGGTYEQYF. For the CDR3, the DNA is TGTGCCAGCCTTTCGGATGGCGGGACCTACGAGCAGTACTTC.

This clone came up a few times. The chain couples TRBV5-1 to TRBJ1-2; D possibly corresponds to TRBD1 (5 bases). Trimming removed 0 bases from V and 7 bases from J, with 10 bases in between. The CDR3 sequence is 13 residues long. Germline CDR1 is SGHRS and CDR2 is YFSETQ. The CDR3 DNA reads TGCGCCAGCAGCTTGGAACAGGCCCGTGGCTACACCTTC. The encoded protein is CASSLEQARGYTF.

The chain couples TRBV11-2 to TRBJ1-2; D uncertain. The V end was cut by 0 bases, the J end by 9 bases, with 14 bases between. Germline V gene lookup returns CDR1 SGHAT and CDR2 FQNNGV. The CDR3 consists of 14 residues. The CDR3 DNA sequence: TGTGCCAGCAGCTTAGATTGGCAGCCTAGGAGCTACACCTTC. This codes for CASSLDWQPRSYTF.

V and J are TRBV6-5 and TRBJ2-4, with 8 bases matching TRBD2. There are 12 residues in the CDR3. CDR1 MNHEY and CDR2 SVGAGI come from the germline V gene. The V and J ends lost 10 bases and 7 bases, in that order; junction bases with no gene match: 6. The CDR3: CATGGGRNIQYF. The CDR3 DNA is TGTGCCACCGGGGGGGGTAGGAACATTCAGTACTTC.

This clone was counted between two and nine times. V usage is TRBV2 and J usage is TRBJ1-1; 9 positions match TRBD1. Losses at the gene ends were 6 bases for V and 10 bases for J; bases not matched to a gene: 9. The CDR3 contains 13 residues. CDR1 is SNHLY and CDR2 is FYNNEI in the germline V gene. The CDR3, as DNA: TGTGCCAGCAGCGGGACAGGGAATATAGGAGCTTTCTTT. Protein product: CASSGTGNIGAFF.